A selection of T cell receptor beta chains follows, all from one sample in a study of OX40 agonist ivuxolimab in advanced cancers. Using immunoSEQ multiplex PCR, the repertoire was profiled, and TCRdb retains in-frame clones only, with some absent. The data contain around 60,000 clones, more than 65% of them singletons. The sample in question was CD4+ or CD8+ T cells sorted from blood, obtained in a trial of the OX40 agonist ivuxolimab. All receptors derive from an adult with an advanced solid tumor such as melanoma, head and neck, liver or kidney cancer. The CDR3 runs from the conserved cysteine through the conserved F or W.

CDR3aa: CASSLQGTLGGYTF; j_gene: TRBJ1-2; v_gene: TRBV27
CDR3aa: CASSIGYPGHSEQYF; j_gene: TRBJ2-7; v_gene: TRBV19
CDR3aa: CASSTRQGMGLIGYTF; j_gene: TRBJ1-2; v_gene: TRBV7-9
CDR3aa: CASSRSRAQRGGPTETDTQYF; j_gene: TRBJ2-3; v_gene: TRBV27
CDR3aa: CASSEPGTLTGELFF; j_gene: TRBJ2-2; v_gene: TRBV6-1
CDR3aa: CAIRDPGGGNYEQYF; j_gene: TRBJ2-7; v_gene: TRBV10-3
CDR3aa: CASSKDSWQADTQYF; j_gene: TRBJ2-3; v_gene: TRBV5-1
CDR3aa: CASSDASRRREQFF; j_gene: TRBJ2-1; v_gene: TRBV10-1
CDR3aa: CASSSRQVMLNTEAFF; j_gene: TRBJ1-1; v_gene: TRBV7-2
CDR3aa: CASTFGRGGETQYF; j_gene: TRBJ2-5; v_gene: TRBV7-2
CDR3aa: CASSLKGAGTDTQYF; j_gene: TRBJ2-3; v_gene: TRBV27
CDR3aa: CASSSGQRDEKLFF; j_gene: TRBJ1-4; v_gene: TRBV5-1
CDR3aa: CASSVPAGGMNEKLFF; j_gene: TRBJ1-4; v_gene: TRBV6-1
CDR3aa: CASSFEVLANTGELFF; j_gene: TRBJ2-2; v_gene: TRBV11-2
CDR3aa: CASSYSGQAVSYEQYF; j_gene: TRBJ2-7; v_gene: TRBV6-5
CDR3aa: CASSRVSGVYTF; j_gene: TRBJ1-2; v_gene: TRBV5-1
CDR3aa: CASSPYRDRGPSSYEQYF; j_gene: TRBJ2-7; v_gene: TRBV18
CDR3aa: CSASGAYGYTF; j_gene: TRBJ1-2; v_gene: TRBV20-1
CDR3aa: CASRDLALPYGYTF; j_gene: TRBJ1-2; v_gene: TRBV19
CDR3aa: CASREQPGDYEQYF; j_gene: TRBJ2-7; v_gene: TRBV5-1
CDR3aa: CASSQTPRGVNQPQHF; j_gene: TRBJ1-5; v_gene: TRBV2
CDR3aa: CASSLGGQGYNSPLHF; j_gene: TRBJ1-6; v_gene: TRBV7-2
CDR3aa: CASSFQIAGGGNEQFF; j_gene: TRBJ2-1; v_gene: TRBV11-1